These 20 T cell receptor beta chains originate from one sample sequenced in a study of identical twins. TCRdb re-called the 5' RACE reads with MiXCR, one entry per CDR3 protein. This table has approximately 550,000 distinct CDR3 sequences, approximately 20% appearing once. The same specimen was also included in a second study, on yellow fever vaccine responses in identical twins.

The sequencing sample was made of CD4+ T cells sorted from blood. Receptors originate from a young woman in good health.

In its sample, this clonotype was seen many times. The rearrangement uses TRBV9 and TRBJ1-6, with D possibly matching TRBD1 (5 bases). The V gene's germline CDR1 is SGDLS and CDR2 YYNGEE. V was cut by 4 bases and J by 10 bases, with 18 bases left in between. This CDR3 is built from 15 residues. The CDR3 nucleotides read TGTGCCAGCAGCCTGGACACCGGGTTTGGGTCACCCCTCCACTTT. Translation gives CASSLDTGFGSPLHF.

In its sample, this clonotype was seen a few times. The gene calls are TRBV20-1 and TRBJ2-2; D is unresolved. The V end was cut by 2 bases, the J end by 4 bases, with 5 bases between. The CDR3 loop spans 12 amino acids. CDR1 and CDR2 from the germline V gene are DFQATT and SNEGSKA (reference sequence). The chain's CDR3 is CSARYITGELFF. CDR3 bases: TGCAGTGCTAGATATATCACCGGGGAGCTGTTTTTT.

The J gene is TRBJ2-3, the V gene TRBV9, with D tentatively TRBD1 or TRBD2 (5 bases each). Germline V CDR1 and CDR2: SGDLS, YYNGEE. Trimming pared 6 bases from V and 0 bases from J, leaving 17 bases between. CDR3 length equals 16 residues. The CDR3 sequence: CASTPGAATSTDTQYF. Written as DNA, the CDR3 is TGTGCCAGCACCCCCGGGGCAGCAACTAGCACAGATACGCAGTATTTT.

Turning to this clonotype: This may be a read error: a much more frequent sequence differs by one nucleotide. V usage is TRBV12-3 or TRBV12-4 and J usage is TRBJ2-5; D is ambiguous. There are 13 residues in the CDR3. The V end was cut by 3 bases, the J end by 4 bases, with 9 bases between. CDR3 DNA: TGTGCCAGCAGTTTGAACGGAAGAGAGACCCAGTACTTC. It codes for CASSLNGRETQYF.

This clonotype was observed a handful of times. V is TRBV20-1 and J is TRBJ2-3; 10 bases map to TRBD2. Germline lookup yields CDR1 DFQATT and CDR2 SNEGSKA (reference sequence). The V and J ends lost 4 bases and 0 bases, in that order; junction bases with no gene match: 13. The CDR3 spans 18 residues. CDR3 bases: TGCAGTGCTAACGGACTAGCGGAGGGGAGCTCTAGCACAGATACGCAGTATTTT. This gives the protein CSANGLAEGSSSTDTQYF.

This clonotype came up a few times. The CDR3 loop reads CASSLARAETQYF. The DNA of the CDR3 is TGCGCCAGCAGCTTGGCCAGGGCTGAGACCCAGTACTTC. V usage is TRBV5-1 and J usage is TRBJ2-5; D is perhaps TRBD1 (5 bases). The CDR3 is 13 residues long. Trimming pared 0 bases from V and 5 bases from J, leaving 8 bases between. Per the germline V gene, CDR1 is SGHRS and CDR2 is YFSETQ.

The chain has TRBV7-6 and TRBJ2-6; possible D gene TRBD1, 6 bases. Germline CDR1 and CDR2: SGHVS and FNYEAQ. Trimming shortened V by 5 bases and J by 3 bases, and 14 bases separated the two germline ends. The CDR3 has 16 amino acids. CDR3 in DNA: TGTGCCAGCAGCAAAGAACAGGGCTATGGGGCCAACGTCCTGACTTTC. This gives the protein CASSKEQGYGANVLTF.

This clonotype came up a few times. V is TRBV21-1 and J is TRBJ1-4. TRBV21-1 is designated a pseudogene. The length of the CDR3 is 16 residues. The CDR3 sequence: CASSKAGRPANEKLFF. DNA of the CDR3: TGTGCCAGCAGCAAAGCTGGAAGGCCCGCTAATGAAAAACTGTTTTTT.

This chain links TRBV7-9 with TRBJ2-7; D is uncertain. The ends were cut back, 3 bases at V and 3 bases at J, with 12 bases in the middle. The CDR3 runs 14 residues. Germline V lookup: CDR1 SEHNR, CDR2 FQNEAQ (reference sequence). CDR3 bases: TGTGCCAGCAGCTTTACCCCTAACCTCTACGAGCAGTACTTC. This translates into CASSFTPNLYEQYF.

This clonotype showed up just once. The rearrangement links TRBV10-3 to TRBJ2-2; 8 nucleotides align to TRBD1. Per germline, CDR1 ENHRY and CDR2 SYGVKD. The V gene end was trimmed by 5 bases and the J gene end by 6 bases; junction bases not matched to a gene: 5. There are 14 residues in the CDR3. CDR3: CAISPGQGAGELFF. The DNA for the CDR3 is TGTGCCATCAGTCCCGGACAGGGCGCCGGGGAGCTGTTTTTT.

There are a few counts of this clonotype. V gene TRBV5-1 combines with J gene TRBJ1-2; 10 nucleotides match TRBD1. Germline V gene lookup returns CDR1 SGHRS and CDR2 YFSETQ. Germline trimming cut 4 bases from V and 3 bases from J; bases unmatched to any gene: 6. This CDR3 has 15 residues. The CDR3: CASSPPGTGDYGYTF. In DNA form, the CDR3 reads TGCGCCAGCAGCCCTCCCGGGACAGGGGACTATGGCTACACCTTC.

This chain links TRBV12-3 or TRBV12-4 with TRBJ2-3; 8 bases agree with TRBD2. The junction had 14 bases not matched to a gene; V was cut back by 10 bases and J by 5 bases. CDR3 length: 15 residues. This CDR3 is CAIDSGKGVIDTQYF. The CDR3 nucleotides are TGTGCCATCGATAGCGGGAAGGGGGTAATAGATACGCAGTATTTT.

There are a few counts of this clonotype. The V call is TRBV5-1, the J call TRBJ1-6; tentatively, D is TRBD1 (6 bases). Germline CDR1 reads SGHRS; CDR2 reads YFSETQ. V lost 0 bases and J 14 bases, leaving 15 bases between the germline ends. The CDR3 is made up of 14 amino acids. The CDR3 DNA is TGCGCCAGCAGCTTGGAAACAGGGCGTGTTTCCCTCCACTTT. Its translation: CASSLETGRVSLHF.

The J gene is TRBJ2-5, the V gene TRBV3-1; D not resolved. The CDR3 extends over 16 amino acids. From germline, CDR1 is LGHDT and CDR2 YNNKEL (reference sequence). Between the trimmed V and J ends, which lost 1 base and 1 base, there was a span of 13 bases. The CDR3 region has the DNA TGTGCCAGCAGCCAAGGTTCAGGAGTCCTCCAAGAGACCCAGTACTTC. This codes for CASSQGSGVLQETQYF.

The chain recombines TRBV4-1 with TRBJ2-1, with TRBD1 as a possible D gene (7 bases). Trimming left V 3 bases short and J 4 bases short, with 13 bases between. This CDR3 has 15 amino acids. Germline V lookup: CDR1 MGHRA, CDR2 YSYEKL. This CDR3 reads CASSQQGGTYNEQFF. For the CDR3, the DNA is TGCGCCAGCAGCCAGCAGGGGGGCACATACAATGAGCAGTTCTTC.

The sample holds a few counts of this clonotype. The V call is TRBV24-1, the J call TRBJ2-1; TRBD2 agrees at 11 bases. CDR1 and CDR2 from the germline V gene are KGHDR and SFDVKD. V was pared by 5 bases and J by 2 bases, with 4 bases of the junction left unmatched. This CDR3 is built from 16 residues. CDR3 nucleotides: TGTGCCACCAGTGCTGTAGCGGGGGGGCCCTACAATGAGCAGTTCTTC. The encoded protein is CATSAVAGGPYNEQFF.

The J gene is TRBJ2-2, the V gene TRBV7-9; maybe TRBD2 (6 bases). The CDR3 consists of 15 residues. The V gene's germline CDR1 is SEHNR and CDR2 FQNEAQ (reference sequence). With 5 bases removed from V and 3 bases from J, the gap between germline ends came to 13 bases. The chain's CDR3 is CASSPRTKHTGELFF. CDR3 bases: TGTGCCAGCAGCCCCAGGACTAAGCACACCGGGGAGCTGTTTTTT. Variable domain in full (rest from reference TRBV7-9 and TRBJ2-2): DTGVSQNPRHKITKRGQNVTFRCDPISEHNRLYWYRQTLGQGPEFLTYFQNEAQLEKSRLLSDRFSAERPKGSFSTLEIQRTEQGDSAMYLCASSPRTKHTGELFFGEGSRLTVL.

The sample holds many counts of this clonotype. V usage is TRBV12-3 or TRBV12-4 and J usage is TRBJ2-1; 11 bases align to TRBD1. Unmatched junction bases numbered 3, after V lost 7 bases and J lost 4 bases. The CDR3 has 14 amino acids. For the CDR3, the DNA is TGTGCCAGCAAGGGACAGGGGGTTTACAATGAGCAGTTCTTC. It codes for CASKGQGVYNEQFF.

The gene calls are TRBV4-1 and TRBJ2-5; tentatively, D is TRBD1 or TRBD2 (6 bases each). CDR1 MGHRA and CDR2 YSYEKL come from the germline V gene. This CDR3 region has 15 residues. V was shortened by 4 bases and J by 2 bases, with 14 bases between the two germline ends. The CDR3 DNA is TGCGCCAGCAGCCCGCCGGGGGCGACTCAAGAGACCCAGTACTTC. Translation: CASSPPGATQETQYF.

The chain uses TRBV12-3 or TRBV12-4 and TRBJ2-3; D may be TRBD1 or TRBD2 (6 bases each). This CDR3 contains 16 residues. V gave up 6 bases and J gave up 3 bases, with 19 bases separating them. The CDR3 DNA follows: TGTGCCAGCAGCTACCCCCCGGGGGCCCGGACAGATACGCAGTATTTT. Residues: CASSYPPGARTDTQYF.